The TCR beta chain under discussion was sequenced for a study of blood T cell repertoires in COVID-19. Study as a whole: COVID-19 samples collected from the United States, Italy and Spain covered acute and convalescent phases. T cells, B-cell-depleted T cells, or PBMCs provided the cDNA or gDNA that served as material.

In the original processing: How many nucleated cells were present was estimated from reference gene primer amplification. Data came from immunoSEQ multiplex PCR; TCRdb stores just in-frame clones and leaves some out. V and J calls and clone size are those listed in that table; D and trimming were worked out from the DNA. The sample has about 200,000 clones; roughly 84% are singletons. Germline trimming cut 5 bases from V and 0 bases from J; bases unmatched to any gene: 7. The germline gives CDR1 MDHEN, CDR2 SYDVKM. This CDR3 comprises 16 residues. The genes are TRBV28 and TRBJ2-7, with 10 bases lining up with TRBD2. Sequences were obtained from peripheral blood. The receptor was isolated from a human donor in a cohort sampled during active COVID-19. CDR3 sequence (DNA): TGTGCCAGCAGTACAACTAGCGGGATGCACTCCTACGAGCAGTACTTC. Its translation is CASSTTSGMHSYEQYF. Based on the CDR3 plus reference TRBV28 and TRBJ2-7, the full variable domain is DVKVTQSSRYLVKRTGEKVFLECVQDMDHENMFWYRQDPGLGLRLIYFSYDVKMKEKGDIPEGYSVSREKKERFSLILESASTNQTSMYLCASSTTSGMHSYEQYFGPGTRLTVT.